The source of this T cell receptor (beta chain) is a study of spatial heterogeneity in lung cancer. Each CDR3 protein gets one entry after TCRdb re-called the 5' RACE reads with MiXCR. The sample contains about 60,000 distinct CDR3 sequences, approximately 8.9% of which appear only once. There are many counts of this clonotype. This CDR3 is built from 16 residues. Germline values: CDR1 SGHTA, CDR2 FQGNSA. The V gene lost 2 bases and the J gene lost 4 bases, with 12 bases spanning the gap. As to time point: sample taken at primary tumor resection. Whole RNA obtained from tumor, nontumor lung or frozen PBMC underwent sequencing without sorting.

The sequence was obtained from a female donor with early-stage non-small cell lung cancer. V gene TRBV7-2 combines with J gene TRBJ2-6; maybe TRBD2 (5 bases). The source material was PBMCs, sampled at surgery. The CDR3: CASSLSRGSGANVLTF. As DNA, the CDR3 is TGTGCCAGCAGCTTAAGTCGGGGATCCGGGGCCAACGTCCTGACTTTC.